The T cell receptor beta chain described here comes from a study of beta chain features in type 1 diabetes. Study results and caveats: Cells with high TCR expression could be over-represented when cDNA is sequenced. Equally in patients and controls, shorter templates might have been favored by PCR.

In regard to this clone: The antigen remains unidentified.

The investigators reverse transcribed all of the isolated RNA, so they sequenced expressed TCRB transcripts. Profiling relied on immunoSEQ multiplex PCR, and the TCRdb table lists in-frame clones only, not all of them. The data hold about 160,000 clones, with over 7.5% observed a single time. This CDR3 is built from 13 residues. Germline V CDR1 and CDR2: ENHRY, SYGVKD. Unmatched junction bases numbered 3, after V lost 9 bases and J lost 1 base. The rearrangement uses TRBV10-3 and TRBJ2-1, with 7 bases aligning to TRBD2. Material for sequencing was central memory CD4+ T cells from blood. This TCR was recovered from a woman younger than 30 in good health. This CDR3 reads CAIGGGSYNEQFF. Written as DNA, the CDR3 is TGTGCCATTGGGGGGGGATCCTACAATGAGCAGTTCTTC.